Listed below are T cell receptor beta chains from one sample, sequenced in a study of cytomegalovirus exposure and HLA in healthy donors. TCRdb keeps only in-frame clones here, not all; method: immunoSEQ multiplex PCR. The sample holds around 250,000 clones; about 80% are singletons and the top ten take under 8%. The specimen sequenced was PBMCs. These receptors all come from a woman aged 60-70 years in good health and CMV-seropositive. The CDR3 runs from the conserved cysteine through the conserved F or W. D genes are given only for firm matches. For some rows the clone size is stated as once, few or many, or as a class when expanded; others skip it.

v_gene: TRBV19; d_gene: .; abundance: once; j_gene: TRBJ1-5; CDR3nt: TGTGCCAGTAGTATGCGGAACAATCAGCCCCAGCATTTT; CDR3aa: CASSMRNNQPQHF
v_gene: TRBV6-5; d_gene: .; abundance: .; j_gene: TRBJ1-1; CDR3nt: TGTGCCAGCAGTTACGGTGGACGGGGAAACACTGAAGCTTTCTTT; CDR3aa: CASSYGGRGNTEAFF
v_gene: TRBV12-2; d_gene: .; abundance: .; j_gene: TRBJ1-2; CDR3nt: TGTGCAAGTCGCCCCCGCCCGACAGCGTATGGCTACACCTTC; CDR3aa: CASRPRPTAYGYTF
v_gene: TRBV15; d_gene: TRBD1; abundance: once; j_gene: TRBJ2-7; CDR3nt: TGTGCCACCAGCAGACCCGGGACAGGGTTCTACGAGCAGTACTTC; CDR3aa: CATSRPGTGFYEQYF
v_gene: TRBV5-1; d_gene: .; abundance: once; j_gene: TRBJ2-2; CDR3nt: TGCGCCAGCAGCTGGAACGGGGCGAACACCGGGGAGCTGTTTTTT; CDR3aa: CASSWNGANTGELFF
v_gene: TRBV10-3; d_gene: .; abundance: .; j_gene: TRBJ1-1; CDR3nt: TGTGCCATCAGTGAGAAAAGAGGGCTGGCTTTCTTT; CDR3aa: CAISEKRGLAFF
v_gene: TRBV7-9; d_gene: .; abundance: few; j_gene: TRBJ2-1; CDR3nt: TGTGCCAGCAGCTTTAGTAGCGATGAGCAGTTCTTC; CDR3aa: CASSFSSDEQFF
v_gene: TRBV5-4; d_gene: .; abundance: .; j_gene: TRBJ2-7; CDR3nt: TGTGCCAGCAGCCAGGGGCCCGCCATCGAGCAGTACTTC; CDR3aa: CASSQGPAIEQYF
v_gene: TRBV28; d_gene: TRBD2; abundance: .; j_gene: TRBJ2-3; CDR3nt: TGTGCCAGCAGTTTATACGGGAGGGGATCAGATACGCAGTATTTT; CDR3aa: CASSLYGRGSDTQYF
v_gene: TRBV10-3; d_gene: TRBD1; abundance: .; j_gene: TRBJ1-2; CDR3nt: TGTGCCATCAAAGGCGACAGGGGGCCCAACTATGGCTACACCTTC; CDR3aa: CAIKGDRGPNYGYTF
v_gene: TRBV15; d_gene: .; abundance: .; j_gene: TRBJ1-2; CDR3nt: TGTGCCACCAGCAGAGAAGCTGGCAGGGGTAACTATGGCTACACCTTC; CDR3aa: CATSREAGRGNYGYTF
v_gene: TRBV15; d_gene: TRBD1; abundance: .; j_gene: TRBJ1-5; CDR3nt: TGTGCCACCAGCAGAGGACAGGGGCGGTACCAGCCCCAGCATTTT; CDR3aa: CATSRGQGRYQPQHF
v_gene: TRBV27; d_gene: TRBD1; abundance: .; j_gene: TRBJ1-3; CDR3nt: TGTGCCAGTAGCATGGACAGGGTTGGAAACACCATATATTTT; CDR3aa: CASSMDRVGNTIYF
v_gene: TRBV13; d_gene: TRBD2; abundance: .; j_gene: TRBJ2-5; CDR3nt: TGTGCCAGCAGCCTTCGACTAGCGGGGTACCAAGAGACCCAGTACTTC; CDR3aa: CASSLRLAGYQETQYF
v_gene: TRBV5-1; d_gene: TRBD2; abundance: few; j_gene: TRBJ2-1; CDR3nt: TGCGCCAGCAGCTCGTCTAGCGGGAGCTATCAACACCAAAGCTCCTACAATGAGCAGTTCTTC; CDR3aa: CASSSSSGSYQHQSSYNEQFF
v_gene: TRBV27; d_gene: TRBD1; abundance: .; j_gene: TRBJ2-7; CDR3nt: TGTGCCAGCAGTTTATCCGGGACAGGGTACGAGCAGTACTTC; CDR3aa: CASSLSGTGYEQYF
v_gene: TRBV12-5; d_gene: .; abundance: few; j_gene: TRBJ2-6; CDR3nt: TGTGCTAGTGGTTTGGGAGGCTCCTCTGGGGCCAACGTCCTGACTTTC; CDR3aa: CASGLGGSSGANVLTF
v_gene: TRBV7-2; d_gene: .; abundance: once; j_gene: TRBJ2-4; CDR3nt: TGTGCCAGCAGCTTGGCCTTGGGGGCGGCCAAAAACATTCAGTACTTC; CDR3aa: CASSLALGAAKNIQYF
v_gene: TRBV5-4; d_gene: .; abundance: .; j_gene: TRBJ2-2; CDR3nt: TGTGCCAGCAGCCCTGACAGGTTCGGCGCTGGGGAGCTGTTTTTT; CDR3aa: CASSPDRFGAGELFF
v_gene: TRBV10-1; d_gene: TRBD1; abundance: .; j_gene: TRBJ2-3; CDR3nt: TGCGCCAGCAGCGACCGCGGGACAGGGAGAGGACTAATCCCAGATACGCAGTATTTT; CDR3aa: CASSDRGTGRGLIPDTQYF
v_gene: TRBV6-1; d_gene: .; abundance: .; j_gene: TRBJ2-7; CDR3nt: TGTGCCAGCATAGAGGAAGCGGGTGGAGCCTACGAGCAGTACTTC; CDR3aa: CASIEEAGGAYEQYF
v_gene: TRBV5-1; d_gene: TRBD1; abundance: .; j_gene: TRBJ2-3; CDR3nt: TGCGCCAGCAGCCTGGGACAGCCCACAGATACGCAGTATTTT; CDR3aa: CASSLGQPTDTQYF
v_gene: TRBV6-1; d_gene: .; abundance: once; j_gene: TRBJ2-7; CDR3nt: TGTGCCAGCAGTGGCGGGACCGGCTACGAGCAGTACTTC; CDR3aa: CASSGGTGYEQYF
v_gene: TRBV19; d_gene: .; abundance: .; j_gene: TRBJ2-6; CDR3nt: TGTGCCAGTAGGGCCTCAGGCTCTGGGGCCAACGTCCTGACTTTC; CDR3aa: CASRASGSGANVLTF
v_gene: TRBV6-5; d_gene: .; abundance: .; j_gene: TRBJ1-1; CDR3nt: TGTGCCAGCGGGACACCCAACACTGAAGCTTTCTTT; CDR3aa: CASGTPNTEAFF
v_gene: TRBV5-6; d_gene: TRBD2; abundance: once; j_gene: TRBJ2-7; CDR3nt: TGTGCCAGCAGTTCCTCGGGAGGGCCCTACGAGCAGTACTTC; CDR3aa: CASSSSGGPYEQYF
v_gene: TRBV19; d_gene: TRBD1; abundance: .; j_gene: TRBJ1-2; CDR3nt: TGTGCCAGTAGTCCACAGGGGAACTATGGCTACACCTTC; CDR3aa: CASSPQGNYGYTF
v_gene: TRBV18; d_gene: TRBD2; abundance: .; j_gene: TRBJ2-7; CDR3nt: TGTGCCAGCTCACCAAAAACGGCAGCTAGCGGGCGTCACGAGCAGTACTTC; CDR3aa: CASSPKTAASGRHEQYF
v_gene: TRBV6-5; d_gene: .; abundance: few; j_gene: TRBJ1-3; CDR3nt: TGTGCCAGCAGTTCGTCGAGGGACTCTGGAAACACCATATATTTT; CDR3aa: CASSSSRDSGNTIYF
v_gene: TRBV25-1; d_gene: TRBD2; abundance: .; j_gene: TRBJ2-1; CDR3nt: TGTGCCAGCAGTGGACTTAGCGGGAGGGCTCGGGATGAGCAGTTCTTC; CDR3aa: CASSGLSGRARDEQFF
v_gene: TRBV13; d_gene: .; abundance: .; j_gene: TRBJ1-1; CDR3nt: TGTGCCAGCAGCTTAGTGGGAGGGACCGAAGCTTTCTTT; CDR3aa: CASSLVGGTEAFF
v_gene: TRBV14; d_gene: TRBD2; abundance: many; j_gene: TRBJ2-7; CDR3nt: TGTGCCAGCAGCTCCCGGACTAGCGGGAGGGCCAAGCAGTACTTC; CDR3aa: CASSSRTSGRAKQYF
v_gene: TRBV15; d_gene: .; abundance: .; j_gene: TRBJ2-1; CDR3nt: TGTGCCACCAGGTCCCGGGAGAGTTTTCATGAGCAGTTCTTC; CDR3aa: CATRSRESFHEQFF
v_gene: TRBV4-1; d_gene: TRBD1; abundance: .; j_gene: TRBJ1-5; CDR3nt: TGCGCCAGCAGCCCTGACAGGGACAATCAGCCCCAGCATTTT; CDR3aa: CASSPDRDNQPQHF
v_gene: TRBV7-9; d_gene: TRBD1; abundance: .; j_gene: TRBJ1-2; CDR3nt: TGTTCCAGCAGCTTAGCGGGAGGACAGGGCTTCTATGGCTACACCTTC; CDR3aa: CSSSLAGGQGFYGYTF
v_gene: TRBV30; d_gene: .; abundance: .; j_gene: TRBJ1-2; CDR3nt: TGTGCCTGGAGTGCGGGGGGGCAATCCTATGGCTACACCTTC; CDR3aa: CAWSAGGQSYGYTF
v_gene: TRBV6-1; d_gene: TRBD1; abundance: few; j_gene: TRBJ1-2; CDR3nt: TGTGCCAGCAGTGATTCGGGACAGGGTGGCTACACCTTC; CDR3aa: CASSDSGQGGYTF
v_gene: TRBV19; d_gene: TRBD1; abundance: .; j_gene: TRBJ1-1; CDR3nt: TGTGCCAGTAGTATTCACAGGGGGTACACTGAAGCTTTCTTT; CDR3aa: CASSIHRGYTEAFF
v_gene: TRBV18; d_gene: TRBD1; abundance: .; j_gene: TRBJ1-1; CDR3nt: TGTGCCAGCTCAAGACAGGGGGGGAACACTGAAGCTTTCTTT; CDR3aa: CASSRQGGNTEAFF
v_gene: TRBV19; d_gene: TRBD1; abundance: .; j_gene: TRBJ2-1; CDR3nt: TGTGCCAGTAGTGGGGACAGGGAGGTAGATGAGCAGTTCTTC; CDR3aa: CASSGDREVDEQFF
v_gene: TRBV9; d_gene: TRBD2; abundance: .; j_gene: TRBJ2-1; CDR3nt: TGTGCCAGCGGCGGGAGCTCCTACAATGAGCAGTTCTTC; CDR3aa: CASGGSSYNEQFF
v_gene: TRBV7-9; d_gene: .; abundance: .; j_gene: TRBJ1-2; CDR3nt: TGTTCCAGCAGCTTTGGGGTGTATGGAGGCGATGGCTACACCTTC; CDR3aa: CSSSFGVYGGDGYTF
v_gene: TRBV9; d_gene: TRBD2; abundance: .; j_gene: TRBJ2-1; CDR3nt: TGTGCCAGCAGCGTAGTAGGCGGGAGCTCCTACAATGAGCAGTTCTTC; CDR3aa: CASSVVGGSSYNEQFF